One sample yielded the 21 T cell receptor beta chains listed below, sequenced in a study of intratumoral heterogeneity in liver cancer. Using immunoSEQ multiplex PCR, the repertoire was profiled, and TCRdb retains in-frame clones only, with some absent. The table lists a few thousand clones, about two thirds of them singletons. Tumour samples came from separate, distinct regions of the hepatocellular carcinoma nodule. The sequencing here drew on tumor tissue, taken before any cancer treatment. Receptor source: a woman aged 70-85 years with hepatocellular carcinoma.

The chain recombines TRBV12-5 with TRBJ2-1; 11 nucleotides agree with TRBD2. Germline V gene data show CDR1 as LGHNT and CDR2 as FRNRAP. This CDR3 comprises 20 residues. J gave up 0 bases and V 3 bases, and 13 bases lay outside the gene matches. CDR3 loop: CASGFSGTSGLQLSYNEQFF. The CDR3 DNA reads TGTGCTAGTGGTTTTTCCGGGACTAGCGGTTTACAACTCTCCTACAATGAGCAGTTCTTC.

This clone was recorded a few times. The chain carries TRBV28 and TRBJ2-7; unclear D gene. CDR3 length equals 15 residues. The germline V and J ends were trimmed by 5 bases and 4 bases, with 18 bases remaining between them. The V gene's germline CDR1 is MDHEN and CDR2 SYDVKM. CDR3 sequence reads: CASSSRARFLYEQYF. In DNA form, the CDR3 reads TGTGCCAGCAGTAGTCGCGCCCGGTTTCTATACGAGCAGTACTTC.

The chain joins TRBV30 to TRBJ1-1, with TRBD1 as a possible D gene (5 bases). The CDR3 runs to 14 residues. Trimming took 0 bases from V and 2 from J, leaving 10 bases between them. Germline V lookup: CDR1 GTSNPN, CDR2 SVGIG (reference sequence). CDR3 in DNA: TGTGCCTGGAGTGTATCAGGGCCAAACACTGAAGCTTTCTTT. This sequence encodes CAWSVSGPNTEAFF.

This clone was detected a few times. The chain recombines TRBV7-8 with TRBJ1-1; the match to TRBD1 covers 12 bases. Germline assignment: CDR1 SGHVS and CDR2 FQNEAQ. V lost 4 bases to trimming and J lost 10 bases; unmatched junction nucleotides: 7. The CDR3 has 14 residues. CDR3 protein: CASSSGTGGFGAFF. The DNA for the CDR3 is TGTGCCAGCAGCTCCGGGACAGGGGGCTTTGGAGCTTTCTTT.

This chain links TRBV5-6 with TRBJ2-7, with a possible D match to TRBD1 (7 bases). Germline V CDR1 and CDR2: SGHDT, YYEEEE. V lost 5 bases and J 6 bases, leaving 12 bases between the germline ends. The CDR3 has 12 amino acids. The CDR3 protein is CASSRGTAEQYF. CDR3 coding DNA: TGTGCCAGCAGTCGGGGGACAGCCGAGCAGTACTTC. Filled out from reference TRBV5-6 and TRBJ2-7, the complete variable domain reads DAGVTQSPTHLIKTRGQQVTLRCSPKSGHDTVSWYQQALGQGPQFIFQYYEEEERQRGNFPDRFSGHQFPNYSSELNVNALLLGDSALYLCASSRGTAEQYFGPGTRLTVT.

V usage is TRBV2 and J usage is TRBJ2-5, with 8 bases fitting TRBD2. Germline lookup yields CDR1 SNHLY and CDR2 FYNNEI. This CDR3 comprises 15 residues. V trimming: 4 bases; J trimming: 7 bases; junction bases outside the gene matches: 11. The DNA of the CDR3 is TGTGCCAGCAGTGGCTCTAGCGGGCCCGTTGGGACCCAGTACTTC. It translates to CASSGSSGPVGTQYF.

The rearrangement uses TRBV9 and TRBJ2-5, with D perhaps TRBD2 (6 bases). This CDR3 is 15 amino acids long. Germline lookup yields CDR1 SGDLS and CDR2 YYNGEE. V lost 3 bases, J lost 5 bases, and 17 bases lay in between. The CDR3 sequence is CASSAQNGGTETQYF. In DNA form, the CDR3 reads TGTGCCAGCAGCGCCCAAAACGGCGGGACTGAGACCCAGTACTTC.

By sample share, this clone is large (0.1 to 1%). The chain carries TRBV6-5 and TRBJ2-5, with 7 positions matching TRBD2. In germline, CDR1 is MNHEY, CDR2 SVGAGI. J was trimmed by 1 base and V by 4 bases; bases with no gene match: 3. The CDR3 has 14 residues. The CDR3 loop reads CASSSTGGQETQYF. DNA of the CDR3: TGTGCCAGCAGTTCCACGGGAGGCCAAGAGACCCAGTACTTC.

In DNA, the CDR3 is TGTGCCAGCAGCTTGAACGCAGGGGTCGCAGAGACCCAGTACTTC. It translates to CASSLNAGVAETQYF. The V and J genes are TRBV5-6 and TRBJ2-5, with D perhaps TRBD1 (6 bases). Looked up from germline, CDR1 is SGHDT and CDR2 is YYEEEE. With 1 base removed from V and 4 bases from J, the gap between germline ends came to 14 bases. The CDR3 extends over 15 amino acids.

The J gene is TRBJ2-1, the V gene TRBV7-2; D gene uncertain. The CDR3 consists of 14 residues. The germline V and J ends were trimmed by 1 base and 6 bases, with 10 bases remaining between them. Germline-derived CDR1 and CDR2 are SGHTA and FQGNSA. The CDR3 sequence is CASSLGGRGNEQFF. DNA for the CDR3: TGTGCCAGCAGCTTAGGTGGTCGAGGCAATGAGCAGTTCTTC.

The chain links TRBV7-3 to TRBJ1-1; 9 positions match TRBD1. The length of the CDR3 is 14 residues. Looked up from germline, CDR1 is SGHTA and CDR2 is FQGTGA. V gave up 4 bases and J gave up 10 bases; unmatched junction bases: 10. CDR3 region: CASSSEAGTGLAFF. The CDR3 DNA is TGTGCCAGCAGCTCAGAGGCGGGGACAGGGTTAGCTTTCTTT.

The rearrangement joins TRBV5-1 to TRBJ2-3; a possible D gene is TRBD1 (6 bases). Germline values: CDR1 SGHRS, CDR2 YFSETQ. V dropped 0 bases and J dropped 4 bases, with 12 bases sitting between them. The CDR3 consists of 15 residues. The CDR3 reads CASSLVLGAADTQYF. CDR3 sequence (DNA): TGCGCCAGCAGCTTGGTTCTGGGGGCCGCAGATACGCAGTATTTT.

The chain is built from TRBV5-6 and TRBJ1-6, with D possibly being TRBD1 (6 bases). In germline, CDR1 is SGHDT, CDR2 YYEEEE. V lost 4 bases and J 10 bases, leaving 21 bases between the germline ends. This CDR3 region has 16 residues. As DNA, the CDR3 is TGTGCCAGCAGCGTAACGGGGGGGCCTCTGTACTCACCCCTCCACTTT. It encodes CASSVTGGPLYSPLHF.

The V and J genes are TRBV13 and TRBJ2-1; perhaps TRBD2 as D (6 bases). Germline V gene data show CDR1 as PRHDT and CDR2 as FYEKMQ (reference sequence). The CDR3 runs to 18 residues. Trimming took 3 bases from V and 0 from J, leaving 18 bases between them. In DNA form, the CDR3 reads TGTGCCAGCAGCTTGCGACTAGGAGATAGGAGCTCCTACAATGAGCAGTTCTTC. It encodes CASSLRLGDRSSYNEQFF.

This clone was seen once. The rearrangement uses TRBV20-1 and TRBJ1-2; no definite D call. The CDR3 is 11 amino acids. V was clipped by 6 bases and J by 4 bases, with 9 bases between them. Germline CDR1 is DFQATT and CDR2 is SNEGSKA (reference sequence). CDR3 nucleotide sequence: TGCAGTGCCCAGGAGAGCTATGGCTACACCTTC. It encodes CSAQESYGYTF.

The chain employs TRBV2 and TRBJ2-7, with 9 bases identical to TRBD2. Trimming took 4 bases from V and 5 from J; bases not matched to a gene: 12. The length of the CDR3 is 16 residues. CDR1 is SNHLY and CDR2 is FYNNEI in the germline V gene. The CDR3 nucleotides read TGTGCCAGCAGTGGCACTAGCGGGTCTAGGTTGGACGAGCAGTACTTC. Translation gives CASSGTSGSRLDEQYF.

As concerns this clone: At one boundary the junction diverges from the germline segment, which might be a read error. J is TRBJ2-3 and V is TRBV7-9; 10 positions match TRBD1. Germline values: CDR1 SEHNR, CDR2 FQNEAQ (reference sequence). The CDR3 has 16 residues. The CDR3 sequence is CASTLPGQGIEDTQYF. The DNA of the CDR3 is TGTGCCAGCACCTTACCGGGACAGGGGATTGAAGATACGCAGTATTTT. The whole variable domain, filled in from reference TRBV7-9 and TRBJ2-3, reads DTGVSQNPRHKITKRGQNVTFRCDPISEHNRLYWYRQTLGQGPEFLTYFQNEAQLEKSRLLSDRFSAERPKGSFSTLEIQRTEQGDSAMYLCASTLPGQGIEDTQYFGPGTRLTVL.

The J gene is TRBJ2-1, the V gene TRBV19, with D tentatively TRBD1 or TRBD2 (5 bases each). With 8 bases removed from V and 4 bases from J, the gap between germline ends came to 18 bases. This CDR3 region has 15 residues. Germline loops: CDR1 LNHDA, CDR2 SQIVND (reference sequence). The DNA of the CDR3 is TGTGCCAGTGGATCCCGGGACCGTTTATACAATGAGCAGTTCTTC. Protein sequence: CASGSRDRLYNEQFF.

This clone was observed a handful of times. The J gene is TRBJ2-1, the V gene TRBV6-5; D is uncertain. This CDR3 comprises 13 residues. V gave up 0 bases and J gave up 8 bases, with 8 bases separating them. CDR1 and CDR2 (germline): MNHEY, SVGAGI. The CDR3 region has the DNA TGTGCCAGCAGTTACTCAGGATCCGATGAGCAGTTCTTC. It translates to CASSYSGSDEQFF.

This chain links TRBV27 with TRBJ2-7; 7 nucleotides match TRBD1. Germline V gene lookup returns CDR1 MNHEY and CDR2 SMNVEV (reference sequence). V lost 3 bases to trimming and J lost 6 bases; unmatched junction nucleotides: 5. This CDR3 is built from 13 residues. CDR3 region: CASSFGTDVEQYF. The CDR3 coding sequence is TGTGCCAGCAGTTTTGGGACAGATGTCGAGCAGTACTTC.

This clone showed up just once. The V gene is TRBV27, the J gene TRBJ2-2; D possibly uses TRBD1 or TRBD2 (5 bases each). The CDR3 loop spans 15 amino acids. Per germline, CDR1 MNHEY and CDR2 SMNVEV (reference sequence). V was trimmed by 5 bases and J by 1 base, leaving 11 bases between them. The CDR3 here is CASSLGTLNTGELFF. The CDR3 coding sequence is TGTGCCAGCAGTCTCGGGACCTTGAACACCGGGGAGCTGTTTTTT.